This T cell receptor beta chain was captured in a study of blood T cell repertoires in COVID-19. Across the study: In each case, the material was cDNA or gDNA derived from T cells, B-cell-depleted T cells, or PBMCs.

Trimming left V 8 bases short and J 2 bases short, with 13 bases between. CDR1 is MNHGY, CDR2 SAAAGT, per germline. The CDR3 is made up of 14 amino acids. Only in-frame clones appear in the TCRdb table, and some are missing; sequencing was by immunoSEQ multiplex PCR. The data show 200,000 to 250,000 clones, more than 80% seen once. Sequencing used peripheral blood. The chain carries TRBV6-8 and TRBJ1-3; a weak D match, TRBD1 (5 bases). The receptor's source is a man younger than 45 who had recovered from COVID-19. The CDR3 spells CASRHLGPGNTIYF. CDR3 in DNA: TGTGCCAGCCGCCACCTGGGGCCTGGAAACACCATATATTTT.